The next 29 T cell receptor beta chains were all read from a single sample in a study of blood T cell repertoires in COVID-19. Here immunoSEQ multiplex PCR was the method, and the copy in TCRdb shows in-frame clones only, minus some. The profile shows approximately 150,000 clones, 75% to 85% of them singletons. The sample consisted of peripheral blood. The source is a woman between 50 and 59 years old in a cohort sampled during active or convalescent COVID-19.

This clone was seen a handful of times. This rearrangement joins TRBV5-1 to TRBJ1-3; TRBD1 matches 8 bases. The CDR3 consists of 16 residues. Germline lookup yields CDR1 SGHRS and CDR2 YFSETQ. The V gene end was trimmed by 4 bases and the J gene end by 0 bases; junction bases not matched to a gene: 6. The CDR3 loop reads CASSGTGGISGNTIYF. CDR3 nucleotides: TGCGCCAGCAGCGGAACAGGGGGGATCTCTGGAAACACCATATATTTT.

The chain links TRBV6-5 to TRBJ1-1, with 10 bases identical to TRBD1. Looked up from germline, CDR1 is MNHEY and CDR2 is SVGAGI. The junction had 11 bases not matched to a gene; V was cut back by 2 bases and J by 8 bases. The CDR3 runs to 16 residues. CDR3 loop: CASSYPSTGGASEAFF. CDR3 DNA sequence: TGTGCCAGCAGTTACCCTTCGACAGGGGGCGCATCCGAAGCTTTCTTT.

With regard to this clone: The junction differs from germline at one of its ends, possibly a read error. The rearrangement links TRBV11-3 to TRBJ1-6; D not certain. The CDR3 spans 13 residues. Germline-derived CDR1 and CDR2 are SGHNT and YENEEA. CDR3 region: CASSLDYSSPLHF. CDR3 DNA: TGTGCCAGCAGCTTAGATTATAGTTCACCCCTCCACTTT. The variable domain in full, with the rest retrieved from reference TRBV11-3 and TRBJ1-6, is EAGVVQSPRYKIIEKKQPVAFWCNPISGHNTLYWYLQNLGQGPELLIRYENEEAVDDSQLPKDRFSAERLKGVDSTLKIQPAELGDSAVYLCASSLDYSSPLHFGNGTRLTVT.

This chain uses TRBV9 with TRBJ2-5, with 9 bases lining up with TRBD2. The CDR3 has 15 amino acids. The ends lost 2 bases at V and 5 bases at J; junction bases unmatched: 7. Germline CDR1 is SGDLS and CDR2 is YYNGEE. CDR3 amino acids: CASSVGNSGGETQYF. The DNA for the CDR3 is TGTGCCAGCAGCGTTGGGAATAGCGGGGGTGAGACCCAGTACTTC.

The chain couples TRBV19 to TRBJ2-3, with 8 nucleotides matching TRBD2. The CDR3 consists of 16 residues. V lost 3 bases and J lost 4; bases outside the gene matches: 9. Per germline, CDR1 LNHDA and CDR2 SQIVND (reference sequence). The CDR3 loop reads CASSIPRAGGSDTQYF. CDR3 bases: TGTGCCAGTAGTATTCCAAGGGCGGGGGGTTCAGATACGCAGTATTTT.

The gene calls are TRBV2 and TRBJ1-4; D is possibly TRBD1 (5 bases). Germline assignment: CDR1 SNHLY and CDR2 FYNNEI. Trimming shortened V by 8 bases and J by 4 bases, and 20 bases separated the two germline ends. The CDR3 covers 16 residues. The CDR3: CASSDRAILFNEKLFF. Here the CDR3 DNA reads TGTGCCAGCTCAGACAGAGCGATTCTGTTTAATGAAAAACTGTTTTTT.

The rearrangement links TRBV27 to TRBJ1-6; tentatively, D is TRBD1 (5 bases). Per the germline V gene, CDR1 is MNHEY and CDR2 is SMNVEV (reference sequence). The CDR3 contains 15 residues. Deletions cut 6 bases from V and 4 bases from J, with 13 bases between. Written as DNA, the CDR3 is TGTGCCAGCAGCCGCGGGACTGCTTATAATTCACCCCTCCACTTT. Its translation: CASSRGTAYNSPLHF.

The chain links TRBV7-2 to TRBJ2-3; D ambiguous. V lost 4 bases and J lost 9, with 17 bases in between. Germline-derived CDR1 and CDR2 are SGHTA and FQGNSA. The CDR3 loop spans 14 amino acids. CDR3 protein: CASSSSPSRLTQYF. The CDR3 bases are TGTGCCAGCAGCTCATCCCCGAGCAGGCTGACGCAGTATTTT.

V is TRBV19 and J is TRBJ1-4, with TRBD1 identical over 7 bases. V was pared by 5 bases and J by 8 bases, with 11 bases of the junction left unmatched. From germline, CDR1 is LNHDA and CDR2 SQIVND (reference sequence). The CDR3 is 15 amino acids. The CDR3 region has the DNA TGTGCCAGTAGTTTCCCGACAGGGCGTGGGGAAAAACTGTTTTTT. Protein sequence: CASSFPTGRGEKLFF.

This rearrangement joins TRBV5-1 to TRBJ2-1; tentatively, D is TRBD2 (5 bases). This CDR3 region has 12 residues. Germline V gives CDR1 SGHRS, CDR2 YFSETQ. V was shortened by 4 bases and J by 5 bases, with 7 bases between the two germline ends. CDR3 in DNA: TGCGCCAGCAGCCTACTAGACAATGAGCAGTTCTTC. Its protein product is CASSLLDNEQFF.

This clone was seen only once. The chain employs TRBV11-2 and TRBJ2-7; TRBD2 matches 7 bases. CDR3 size: 13 residues. Unmatched junction bases numbered 3, after V lost 3 bases and J lost 4 bases. Germline assignment: CDR1 SGHAT and CDR2 FQNNGV. In nucleotides, the CDR3 is TGTGCCAGCAGCTTTGGGGGGGAGTACGAGCAGTACTTC. It codes for CASSFGGEYEQYF.

This rearrangement joins TRBV6-5 to TRBJ2-3; the D gene is possibly TRBD1 (8 bases). The CDR3 contains 15 residues. Germline CDR1 is MNHEY and CDR2 is SVGAGI. Trimming pared 7 bases from V and 1 base from J, leaving 15 bases between. CDR3 sequence reads: CASTTGGGGTDTQYF. In DNA, the CDR3 is TGTGCCAGCACCACAGGGGGGGGCGGCACAGATACGCAGTATTTT.

V and J are TRBV5-1 and TRBJ1-4, with TRBD1 as a possible D gene (5 bases). The V end lost 0 bases, the J end lost 3 bases, and 15 bases lay between the germline ends. The length of the CDR3 is 17 residues. CDR1 is SGHRS and CDR2 is YFSETQ in the germline V gene. The CDR3 here is CASSLAAGGGPNEKLFF. The DNA of the CDR3 is TGCGCCAGCAGCTTGGCCGCCGGCGGGGGTCCTAATGAAAAACTGTTTTTT. The complete variable domain, with remaining parts taken from reference TRBV5-1 and TRBJ1-4, reads KAGVTQTPRYLIKTRGQQVTLSCSPISGHRSVSWYQQTPGQGLQFLFEYFSETQRNKGNFPGRFSGRQFSNSRSEMNVSTLELGDSALYLCASSLAAGGGPNEKLFFGSGTQLSVL.

The V call is TRBV18, the J call TRBJ1-6; 8 bases align to TRBD1. This CDR3 spans 16 amino acids. The J segment lost 10 bases and the V segment lost 3 bases, leaving 11 bases of the junction unmatched. Germline V gene lookup returns CDR1 KGHSH and CDR2 LQKENI. The DNA for the CDR3 is TGTGCCAGCTCACCTAACCCGACAGGGGTGGGCTCACCCCTCCACTTT. Amino acid sequence: CASSPNPTGVGSPLHF.

This chain uses TRBV29-1 with TRBJ2-1; weak D call: TRBD1 (6 bases). V was cut by 7 bases and J by 8 bases, with 12 bases left in between. This CDR3 has 11 amino acids. The germline V gene has CDR1 SQVTM and CDR2 ANQGSEA. CDR3 residues: CSAGQRDEQFF. CDR3 nucleotides: TGCAGCGCAGGACAGAGGGATGAGCAGTTCTTC.

This clone appeared a few times. J is TRBJ1-3 and V is TRBV27, with TRBD1 matching over 12 bases. Germline V gene sequence: CDR1 MNHEY, CDR2 SMNVEV (reference sequence). V lost 4 bases, J lost 4 bases, and 5 bases stayed unmatched. The CDR3 is made up of 16 amino acids. The DNA of the CDR3 is TGTGCCAGCAGTTCCGGGACAGGGGGCGAGGGAAACACCATATATTTT. Protein: CASSSGTGGEGNTIYF.

The J gene is TRBJ1-5, the V gene TRBV6-5, with TRBD1 as a possible D gene (5 bases). Trimming removed 6 bases at V and 7 bases at J, with 10 bases between. Germline lookup yields CDR1 MNHEY and CDR2 SVGAGI. The CDR3 runs 12 residues. CDR3 nucleotide sequence: TGTGCCAGCAGCCAAAGGGGCCAGCCCCAGCATTTT. Amino acid sequence: CASSQRGQPQHF.

The V and J genes are TRBV9 and TRBJ1-2; 9 bases are shared with TRBD1. The J segment lost 4 bases and the V segment lost 4 bases, leaving 5 bases of the junction unmatched. The germline V gene encodes CDR1 SGDLS and CDR2 YYNGEE. CDR3 length: 14 residues. CDR3 DNA sequence: TGTGCCAGCAGCCCCCCGACAGGGGGCTATGGCTACACCTTC. Its protein is CASSPPTGGYGYTF.

This chain joins TRBV30 and TRBJ1-2; no clear D. The V end was cut by 5 bases, the J end by 4 bases, with 14 bases between. CDR1 is GTSNPN, CDR2 SVGIG, per germline (reference sequence). The CDR3 covers 13 residues. The CDR3 coding sequence is TGTGCCTGGTCTATTCAGGCTATCTATGGCTACACCTTC. Protein product: CAWSIQAIYGYTF.

The J gene is TRBJ2-2, the V gene TRBV11-2, with TRBD2 matching 7 bases. Looked up from germline, CDR1 is SGHAT and CDR2 is FQNNGV. Trimming at V came to 3 bases and at J to 3 bases, leaving 4 bases not matched to a gene. CDR3 size: 15 residues. The CDR3 sequence is CASSLSGIYTGELFF. CDR3 coding DNA: TGTGCCAGCAGCTTGAGCGGGATCTACACCGGGGAGCTGTTTTTT.

The chain has TRBV4-3 and TRBJ2-7, with 7 bases matching TRBD2. Germline CDR1 and CDR2: LGHNA and YSLEER. The CDR3 spans 15 residues. Losses at the gene ends were 0 bases for V and 3 bases for J; bases not matched to a gene: 5. In DNA form, the CDR3 reads TGCGCCAGCAGCCAAGAGGCTAGCGGAATCTACGAGCAGTACTTC. Translating gives CASSQEASGIYEQYF.

The chain is built from TRBV6-5 and TRBJ2-7; no definite D call. The length of the CDR3 is 10 residues. Germline values: CDR1 MNHEY, CDR2 SVGAGI. The V and J ends lost 10 bases and 4 bases respectively, with 8 bases between them. CDR3 bases: TGTGCCACCATCGGGTACGAGCAGTACTTC. As protein: CATIGYEQYF.

J is TRBJ2-5 and V is TRBV19; D gene unclear. The CDR3 sequence is 13 residues long. Germline V gene sequence: CDR1 LNHDA, CDR2 SQIVND (reference sequence). Trimming took off 5 bases at V and 5 bases at J, with 12 bases between the two ends. CDR3 loop: CASSRQVWETQYF. The CDR3 DNA follows: TGTGCCAGTAGTCGCCAGGTATGGGAGACCCAGTACTTC.

V usage is TRBV4-3 and J usage is TRBJ2-5; 8 positions match TRBD2. Germline CDR1 LGHNA, CDR2 YSLEER. The CDR3 has 18 amino acids. Trimming removed 2 bases from V and 1 base from J; junction bases left unmatched: 12. The DNA for the CDR3 is TGCGCCAGCAGCCAATTGGCTGGAACGGGGGGGATCCAAGAGACCCAGTACTTC. Its protein is CASSQLAGTGGIQETQYF.

This clone came up a few times. The chain uses TRBV19 and TRBJ2-1; D is possibly TRBD2 (5 bases). The V and J ends lost 1 base and 4 bases respectively, with 11 bases between them. The CDR3 runs to 15 residues. Germline V gene lookup returns CDR1 LNHDA and CDR2 SQIVND (reference sequence). DNA for the CDR3: TGTGCCAGTAGTATAGGTCCGGGGTTTTACAATGAGCAGTTCTTC. This gives the protein CASSIGPGFYNEQFF.

The gene calls are TRBV20-1 and TRBJ2-7; tentatively, D is TRBD1 (5 bases). This CDR3 comprises 12 residues. Germline-derived CDR1 and CDR2 are DFQATT and SNEGSKA (reference sequence). Trimming cost V 3 bases and J 2 bases, with 8 bases left between them. CDR3 sequence (DNA): TGCAGTGCTAGTGGCAGGGCCTACGAGCAGTACTTC. Translation: CSASGRAYEQYF.

CDR3 in amino acids: CASLWAYSNTGELFF. The CDR3 DNA follows: TGTGCCAGCCTCTGGGCCTATTCGAACACCGGGGAGCTGTTTTTT. The chain combines TRBV19 with TRBJ2-2; D is undetermined. This CDR3 contains 15 residues. V lost 9 bases and J 0 bases, leaving 14 bases between the germline ends. Germline V gives CDR1 LNHDA, CDR2 SQIVND (reference sequence).

Turning to this clone: Distinct nucleotide sequences in the sample also encode this CDR3. The chain joins TRBV6-5 to TRBJ2-7, with TRBD1 matching 10 bases. This CDR3 is built from 14 residues. V was pared by 6 bases and J by 4 bases, with 6 bases of the junction left unmatched. CDR1 and CDR2 (germline): MNHEY, SVGAGI. The CDR3 DNA is TGTGCCAGCAGCCCCGGGACAGGGGTGTACGAGCAGTACTTC. Translated: CASSPGTGVYEQYF.

The V and J genes are TRBV5-1 and TRBJ2-1, with 8 positions matching TRBD2. Germline V gene sequence: CDR1 SGHRS, CDR2 YFSETQ. The trim removed 5 bases at V and 6 bases at J, leaving 10 bases unmatched. The CDR3 length is 15 residues. The CDR3 nucleotides are TGCGCCAGCAGTCGTAGCGGGGTAAGAAGCAATGAGCAGTTCTTC. Encoded protein: CASSRSGVRSNEQFF.